Shown below are 30 T cell receptor beta chains from a single sample sequenced in a study of control samples from healthy donors and cancer patients. TCRdb's table, derived via immunoSEQ multiplex PCR, lists solely in-frame clones and lacks some. The table includes 70,000 or so clones, 89% detected once. What was sequenced was PBMCs. These TCRs come from a man in his sixties with lung cancer.

V gene TRBV25-1 combines with J gene TRBJ1-3; D ambiguous. The V gene's germline CDR1 is MGHDK and CDR2 SYGVNS. There are 12 residues in the CDR3. Between the trimmed V and J ends, which lost 2 bases and 4 bases, there was a span of 3 bases. The CDR3 protein is CASSERGNTIYF. In nucleotides, the CDR3 is TGTGCCAGCAGTGAAAGAGGAAACACCATATATTTT.

The chain carries TRBV5-1 and TRBJ1-2, with D possibly matching TRBD1 (5 bases). The CDR3 consists of 15 residues. Between the trimmed V and J ends, which lost 5 bases and 3 bases, there was a span of 17 bases. CDR1 SGHRS and CDR2 YFSETQ come from the germline V gene. The CDR3 protein is CASRVTTGGYYGYTF. The CDR3 DNA follows: TGCGCCAGCAGAGTAACTACAGGAGGGTACTATGGCTACACCTTC.

This sequence joins TRBV7-2 and TRBJ1-4, with D possibly TRBD1 on 5 matching bases. V lost 6 bases to trimming and J lost 7 bases, with 21 bases between them. CDR1 and CDR2 (germline): SGHTA, FQGNSA. The CDR3 runs 16 residues. The CDR3 here is CASSYNRAGGGEKLFF. The CDR3 DNA reads as TGTGCCAGCAGTTATAATAGAGCCGGCGGGGGTGAAAAACTGTTTTTT.

The V call is TRBV16, the J call TRBJ2-2; 7 nucleotides agree with TRBD1. CDR1 is KGHSY and CDR2 is FQNENV in the germline V gene. This CDR3 comprises 14 residues. With 2 bases clipped from V and 4 bases from J, the junction kept 1 base outside the gene matches. The CDR3 DNA is TGTGCCAGCAGCCAACGACAGGGCACCGGGGAGCTGTTTTTT. Translation gives CASSQRQGTGELFF. Full variable domain (missing parts from reference TRBV16 and TRBJ2-2): GEEVAQTPKHLVRGEGQKAKLYCAPIKGHSYVFWYQQVLKNEFKFLISFQNENVFDETGMPKERFSAKCLPNSPCSLEIQATKLEDSAVYFCASSQRQGTGELFFGEGSRLTVL.

This chain links TRBV3-1 (or the pseudogene TRBV3-2) with TRBJ1-5; D uncertain. CDR3 size: 13 residues. Germline V gene sequence: CDR1 LGHDT, CDR2 YNNKEL (reference sequence). The V end lost 3 bases, the J end lost 4 bases, and 7 bases lay between the germline ends. CDR3: CASSQRRNQPQHF. CDR3 bases: TGTGCCAGCAGCCAGAGGAGAAATCAGCCCCAGCATTTT.

J is TRBJ1-2 and V is TRBV7-3; D remains unclear. The CDR3 has 17 amino acids. V was cut by 2 bases and J by 0 bases, with 16 bases left in between. Looked up from germline, CDR1 is SGHTA and CDR2 is FQGTGA. The CDR3 reads CASSLGPPGPANYGYTF. In DNA, the CDR3 is TGTGCCAGCAGCTTAGGGCCTCCTGGCCCAGCTAACTATGGCTACACCTTC.

The genes are TRBV7-9 and TRBJ2-1, with 13 bases matching TRBD2. After removal of 1 base from V and 8 bases from J, the junction contained 5 bases not matched to a gene. Germline assignment: CDR1 SEHNR and CDR2 FQNEAQ (reference sequence). CDR3 size: 16 residues. The CDR3 sequence is CASSLGTSGGVDEQFF. The DNA of the CDR3 is TGTGCCAGCAGCTTAGGGACTAGCGGGGGTGTCGATGAGCAGTTCTTC.

This clone appeared a single time. J is TRBJ1-2 and V is TRBV10-1; 7 positions agree with TRBD1. Germline V lookup: CDR1 WNHNN, CDR2 SYGVQD (reference sequence). V lost 5 bases to trimming and J lost 3 bases; unmatched junction nucleotides: 3. The CDR3 has 13 amino acids. In DNA, the CDR3 is TGCGCCAGCAGTTTCGGACAGGACTATGGCTACACCTTC. Protein sequence: CASSFGQDYGYTF.

On this clone: Other DNA sequences in the sample encode the same CDR3. The J gene is TRBJ2-1, the V gene TRBV9; no clear D gene. Germline loops: CDR1 SGDLS, CDR2 YYNGEE. This CDR3 contains 17 residues. V lost 0 bases and J 0 bases, leaving 13 bases between the germline ends. CDR3 amino acids: CASSVAVTPSSYNEQFF. The CDR3 nucleotides read TGTGCCAGCAGCGTAGCGGTGACTCCGAGCTCCTACAATGAGCAGTTCTTC.

This clone was counted between two and nine times. The rearrangement links TRBV3-1 (or the pseudogene TRBV3-2) to TRBJ1-4, with D perhaps TRBD1 (5 bases). The germline V gene has CDR1 LGHDT and CDR2 YNNKEL (reference sequence). The CDR3 covers 15 residues. The V end was cut by 1 base, the J end by 6 bases, with 12 bases between. The CDR3 bases are TGTGCCAGCAGCCAAGTGGGACGGCTAGATGAAAAACTGTTTTTT. Translating it yields CASSQVGRLDEKLFF.

This clone came up once. The gene calls are TRBV30 and TRBJ1-4, with TRBD1 as a possible D gene (5 bases). Germline V gene lookup returns CDR1 GTSNPN and CDR2 SVGIG (reference sequence). V shed 5 bases and J shed 6 bases, with 7 bases lying between them. This CDR3 has 11 amino acids. The CDR3 DNA sequence: TGTGCCTGGCAGGGTCATGAAAAACTGTTTTTT. This codes for CAWQGHEKLFF.

V and J are TRBV6-5 and TRBJ2-4, with 7 bases matching TRBD1. Germline V gene sequence: CDR1 MNHEY, CDR2 SVGAGI. The CDR3 contains 11 residues. V shed 8 bases and J 8 bases; nucleotides not matched to a gene: 3. CDR3 loop: CASRTGDIQYF. In DNA form, the CDR3 reads TGTGCCAGCCGAACAGGGGACATTCAGTACTTC.

This chain uses TRBV11-3 with TRBJ2-1, with 9 bases matching TRBD1. CDR3 size: 15 residues. From germline, CDR1 is SGHNT and CDR2 YENEEA. The V and J ends lost 4 bases and 4 bases, in that order; junction bases with no gene match: 5. This CDR3 is CASSSGTGIYNEQFF. The CDR3 DNA follows: TGTGCCAGCAGCTCCGGGACAGGGATTTACAATGAGCAGTTCTTC. Full variable domain (rest looked up from reference TRBV11-3 and TRBJ2-1): EAGVVQSPRYKIIEKKQPVAFWCNPISGHNTLYWYLQNLGQGPELLIRYENEEAVDDSQLPKDRFSAERLKGVDSTLKIQPAELGDSAVYLCASSSGTGIYNEQFFGPGTRLTVL.

The V call is TRBV10-3, the J call TRBJ2-1; tentative D call: TRBD2 (6 bases). V lost 6 bases and J lost 9, with 18 bases in between. Per germline, CDR1 ENHRY and CDR2 SYGVKD. The CDR3 consists of 14 residues. CDR3 in amino acids: CAIRGVLDGGEQFF. CDR3 DNA sequence: TGTGCCATCAGAGGTGTGTTGGACGGGGGTGAGCAGTTCTTC.

The chain's CDR3 is CASSFNGVGGRGNTGELFF. As DNA, the CDR3 is TGTGCCAGCAGCTTTAACGGGGTAGGAGGGAGGGGCAACACCGGGGAGCTGTTTTTT. The chain uses TRBV27 and TRBJ2-2, with 7 bases that match TRBD2. Per germline, CDR1 MNHEY and CDR2 SMNVEV (reference sequence). Trimming at V came to 6 bases and at J to 2 bases, leaving 18 bases not matched to a gene. The CDR3 is 19 residues long.

V and J are TRBV27 and TRBJ1-6; 7 bases are a match to TRBD1. Germline V CDR1 and CDR2: MNHEY, SMNVEV (reference sequence). This CDR3 spans 15 amino acids. The V and J ends lost 6 bases and 5 bases, in that order; junction bases with no gene match: 7. The CDR3 is CASSTNRGNNSPLHF. The CDR3 coding sequence is TGTGCCAGCAGCACGAACAGGGGAAATAATTCACCCCTCCACTTT.

The chain recombines TRBV3-1 (or the pseudogene TRBV3-2) with TRBJ1-1, with D possibly being TRBD1 (6 bases). Deletions cut 5 bases from V and 4 bases from J, with 14 bases between. The CDR3 is 14 residues long. Germline assignment: CDR1 LGHDT and CDR2 YNNKEL (reference sequence). CDR3 protein: CASSVTGKGTEAFF. CDR3 nucleotide sequence: TGTGCCAGCAGCGTTACAGGGAAGGGCACTGAAGCTTTCTTT.

V gene TRBV9 combines with J gene TRBJ1-4, with TRBD1 matching over 10 bases. Germline-derived CDR1 and CDR2 are SGDLS and YYNGEE. The CDR3 has 13 residues. V trimming: 6 bases; J trimming: 8 bases; junction bases outside the gene matches: 4. In DNA, the CDR3 is TGTGCCAGCAAACCGGGACAGGGGGAAAAACTGTTTTTT. This sequence encodes CASKPGQGEKLFF.

The chain has TRBV7-8 and TRBJ1-3, with D maybe TRBD1 (6 bases). Trimming cost V 0 bases and J 4 bases, with 13 bases left between them. The CDR3 runs 16 residues. Per germline, CDR1 SGHVS and CDR2 FQNEAQ. CDR3 amino acids: CASSLAEAGVGNTIYF. The DNA for the CDR3 is TGTGCCAGCAGCTTAGCTGAGGCAGGGGTCGGAAACACCATATATTTT.

The count of this clone is one. This chain connects TRBV10-2 to TRBJ1-1; D perhaps matches TRBD1 (6 bases). Germline V lookup: CDR1 WSHSY, CDR2 SAAADI. The CDR3 loop spans 14 amino acids. V was clipped by 6 bases and J by 0 bases, with 11 bases between them. The CDR3 coding sequence is TGCGCCAGCAGGGACAGCGAAATGAACACTGAAGCTTTCTTT. Protein: CASRDSEMNTEAFF.

The genes are TRBV11-2 and TRBJ2-1; no definite D call. CDR3 length equals 14 residues. Trimming removed 6 bases at V and 0 bases at J, with 9 bases between. In germline, CDR1 is SGHAT, CDR2 FQNNGV. This chain's CDR3 is CASSPGSSYNEQFF. Written as DNA, the CDR3 is TGTGCCAGCAGTCCAGGTTCCTCCTACAATGAGCAGTTCTTC. The variable domain in full, with the rest retrieved from reference TRBV11-2 and TRBJ2-1, is EAGVAQSPRYKIIEKRQSVAFWCNPISGHATLYWYQQILGQGPKLLIQFQNNGVVDDSQLPKDRFSAERLKGVDSTLKIQPAKLEDSAVYLCASSPGSSYNEQFFGPGTRLTVL.

CDR3: CASSSDRGSDEQFF. The CDR3 coding sequence is TGTGCCAGCAGTTCCGACAGGGGGAGCGATGAGCAGTTCTTC. V is TRBV27 and J is TRBJ2-1; the match to TRBD1 covers 9 bases. V gave up 4 bases and J gave up 8 bases; unmatched junction bases: 6. This CDR3 contains 14 residues. The V gene's germline CDR1 is MNHEY and CDR2 SMNVEV (reference sequence).

The J gene is TRBJ2-5, the V gene TRBV5-1, with 11 bases matching TRBD2. Germline CDR1 is SGHRS and CDR2 is YFSETQ. The CDR3 runs to 14 residues. V lost 4 bases, J lost 4 bases, and 3 bases stayed unmatched. CDR3 DNA: TGCGCCAGCAGCCTTAGCGGGGGGGCAGAGACCCAGTACTTC. Translation gives CASSLSGGAETQYF. Full variable domain (outside the CDR3, taken from reference TRBV5-1 and TRBJ2-5): KAGVTQTPRYLIKTRGQQVTLSCSPISGHRSVSWYQQTPGQGLQFLFEYFSETQRNKGNFPGRFSGRQFSNSRSEMNVSTLELGDSALYLCASSLSGGAETQYFGPGTRLLVL.

The gene calls are TRBV6-5 and TRBJ2-5; either TRBD1 or TRBD2 may supply D (5 bases each). Germline CDR1 reads MNHEY; CDR2 reads SVGAGI. The CDR3 has 13 residues. The V end was cut by 5 bases, the J end by 9 bases, with 16 bases between. DNA for the CDR3: TGTGCCAGCAGTCTTGGGACCGCCGAGGCCCAGTACTTC. This gives the protein CASSLGTAEAQYF.

J is TRBJ1-2 and V is TRBV12-3 or TRBV12-4; D is unresolved. Trimming removed 3 bases at V and 5 bases at J, with 7 bases between. There are 12 residues in the CDR3. The CDR3 nucleotides are TGTGCCAGCAGTTTCAGCGATTATGGCTACACCTTC. Translating it yields CASSFSDYGYTF.

CDR3 nucleotide sequence: TGTGCCAGCAGCCAAGATTCCTACACAGATACGCAGTATTTT. Amino acid sequence: CASSQDSYTDTQYF. The chain carries TRBV14 and TRBJ2-3; no clear D gene. The CDR3 runs to 14 residues. V was clipped by 0 bases and J by 2 bases, with 6 bases between them. Looked up from germline, CDR1 is SGHDN and CDR2 is FVKESK. Full variable domain (outside the CDR3, taken from reference TRBV14 and TRBJ2-3): EAGVTQFPSHSVIEKGQTVTLRCDPISGHDNLYWYRRVMGKEIKFLLHFVKESKQDESGMPNNRFLAERTGGTYSTLKVQPAELEDSGVYFCASSQDSYTDTQYFGPGTRLTVL.

This chain links TRBV3-1 (or the pseudogene TRBV3-2) with TRBJ2-7; the D is unclear. Trimming shortened V by 5 bases and J by 3 bases, and 5 bases separated the two germline ends. Germline lookup yields CDR1 LGHDT and CDR2 YNNKEL (reference sequence). This CDR3 has 11 residues. For the CDR3, the DNA is TGTGCCAGCAGCATTCACTACGAGCAGTACTTC. Its protein is CASSIHYEQYF.

This sequence joins TRBV2 and TRBJ2-7; possibly TRBD1 or TRBD2 for D (5 bases each). The V end was cut by 4 bases, the J end by 7 bases, with 14 bases between. The length of the CDR3 is 13 residues. Germline CDR1 reads SNHLY; CDR2 reads FYNNEI. CDR3 region: CASSGDLRGEQYF. Here the CDR3 DNA reads TGTGCCAGCAGTGGGGACCTCCGCGGTGAGCAGTACTTC.

The chain employs TRBV6-5 and TRBJ2-2; D is unclear. The CDR3 contains 15 residues. The germline V gene encodes CDR1 MNHEY and CDR2 SVGAGI. Trimming took off 2 bases at V and 5 bases at J, with 12 bases between the two ends. The CDR3 region has the DNA TGTGCCAGCAGTTACGGCTCCCTAAAAACCGGGGAGCTGTTTTTT. Protein sequence: CASSYGSLKTGELFF.

The rearrangement uses TRBV7-9 and TRBJ2-5, with a possible D match to TRBD1 (6 bases). The CDR3 is 17 amino acids. Germline V CDR1 and CDR2: SEHNR, FQNEAQ (reference sequence). Trimming shortened V by 5 bases and J by 6 bases, and 25 bases separated the two germline ends. Written as DNA, the CDR3 is TGTGCCAGCAGCCCGAAGACCATTACAGGGTTGACGAAGACCCAGTACTTC. This encodes CASSPKTITGLTKTQYF.